This T cell receptor (beta chain) was retrieved from a study of CD8 T cells in ankylosing spondylitis. The CDR3 totals 16 residues. V was shortened by 3 bases and J by 6 bases, with 15 bases between the two germline ends. CDR1 is KGHSH, CDR2 LQKENI, per germline. This clonotype was counted at least ten times. Its antigen remains unidentified. Findings and limits, study-wide: Past research had described some motif variants in reactive arthritis synovial fluid and blood. Seemingly characteristic of ankylosing spondylitis blood was a TCR beta motif consisting of eight highly homologous variants. It was reported that disease-linked clones were significantly enriched in matched ankylosing spondylitis synovial fluid.

For TCR beta, libraries came from quantitative 5'-RACE with molecular barcodes. In TCRdb, the 5' RACE reads were re-called with MiXCR into one record per CDR3 protein. The repertoire holds more than 400,000 distinct CDR3 sequences, with approximately 5.3% as singletons. The sample comprised blood, either unsorted or a sorted T cell fraction (not recorded which). The sequence was obtained from a male donor with ankylosing spondylitis. This rearrangement joins TRBV18 to TRBJ1-6; D is perhaps TRBD1 (5 bases). The CDR3 loop reads CASSPVGPGGNSPLHF. The CDR3 DNA reads as TGTGCCAGCTCACCGGTTGGACCTGGGGGTAATTCACCCCTCCACTTT. The complete variable domain, with remaining parts taken from reference TRBV18 and TRBJ1-6, reads NAGVMQNPRHLVRRRGQEARLRCSPMKGHSHVYWYRQLPEEGLKFMVYLQKENIIDESGMPKERFSAEFPKEGPSILRIQQVVRGDSAAYFCASSPVGPGGNSPLHFGNGTRLTVT.